The clone carrying this TCR beta chain was counted many times. Its antigen is currently unknown. The sample originates from a study of T cells in Graves' hyperthyroidism and ophthalmopathy. Findings and caveats of the study: Most thyroid clonotypes that were expanded above 0.001 also turned up in blood. Ophthalmopathy, as predicted by the model, came a median about seven months after the prediction.

The authors deemed Graves' hyperthyroidism stable absent ophthalmopathy progression within 18 months. Exclusion of patients followed from uncontrolled infection, other autoimmune disease, pregnancy or lactation. Amplified TCR beta CDR3 regions came from RNA transcripts. HTBI primers drove first-round RT-PCR of the TCR CDR3. In TCRdb, the multiplex PCR reads were re-called with MiXCR into one record per CDR3 protein. The profile shows fewer than 650,000 distinct CDR3 sequences, approximately 15% of them singletons. The sample was blood. The TCR comes from a woman aged 40 to 50 with Graves' hyperthyroidism.

The CDR3 nucleotides are TGTGCCAGCAACCGGGACAACTCCTACGAGCAGTACTTC. Its protein is CASNRDNSYEQYF. The chain couples TRBV7-9 to TRBJ2-7; perhaps TRBD1 as D (6 bases). Trimming cost V 7 bases and J 0 bases, with 10 bases left between them. Looked up from germline, CDR1 is SEHNR and CDR2 is FQNEAQ (reference sequence). This CDR3 has 13 residues. Full variable domain (missing parts from reference TRBV7-9 and TRBJ2-7): DTGVSQNPRHKITKRGQNVTFRCDPISEHNRLYWYRQTLGQGPEFLTYFQNEAQLEKSRLLSDRFSAERPKGSFSTLEIQRTEQGDSAMYLCASNRDNSYEQYFGPGTRLTVT.